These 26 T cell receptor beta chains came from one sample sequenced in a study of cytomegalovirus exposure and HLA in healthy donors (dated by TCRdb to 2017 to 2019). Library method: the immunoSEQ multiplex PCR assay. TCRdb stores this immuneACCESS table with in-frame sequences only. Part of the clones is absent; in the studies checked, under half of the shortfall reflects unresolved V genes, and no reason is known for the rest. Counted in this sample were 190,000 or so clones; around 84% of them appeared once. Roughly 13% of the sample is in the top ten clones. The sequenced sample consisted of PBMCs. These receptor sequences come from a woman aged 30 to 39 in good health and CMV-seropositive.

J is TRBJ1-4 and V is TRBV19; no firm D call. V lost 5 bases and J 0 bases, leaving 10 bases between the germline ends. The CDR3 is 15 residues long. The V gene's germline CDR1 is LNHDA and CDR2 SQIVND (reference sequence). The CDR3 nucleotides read TGTGCCAGTAGTCCTGCGCGTGCAACTAATGAAAAACTGTTTTTT. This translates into CASSPARATNEKLFF.

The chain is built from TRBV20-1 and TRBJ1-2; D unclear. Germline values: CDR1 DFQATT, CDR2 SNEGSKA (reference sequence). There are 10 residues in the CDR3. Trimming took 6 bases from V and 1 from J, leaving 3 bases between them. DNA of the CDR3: TGCAGTGCCAGTAACTATGGCTACACCTTC. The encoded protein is CSASNYGYTF.

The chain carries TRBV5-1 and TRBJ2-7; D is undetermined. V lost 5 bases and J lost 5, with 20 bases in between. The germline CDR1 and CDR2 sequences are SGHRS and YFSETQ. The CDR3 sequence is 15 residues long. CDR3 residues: CASRASGLGVDEQYF. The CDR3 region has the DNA TGCGCCAGCAGGGCGTCCGGTTTGGGCGTTGACGAGCAGTACTTC.

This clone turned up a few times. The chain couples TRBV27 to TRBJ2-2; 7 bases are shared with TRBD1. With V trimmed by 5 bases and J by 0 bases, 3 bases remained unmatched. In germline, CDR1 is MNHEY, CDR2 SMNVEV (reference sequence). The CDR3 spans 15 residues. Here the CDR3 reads CASSADRANTGELFF. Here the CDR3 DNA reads TGTGCCAGCAGTGCCGACAGGGCGAACACCGGGGAGCTGTTTTTT.

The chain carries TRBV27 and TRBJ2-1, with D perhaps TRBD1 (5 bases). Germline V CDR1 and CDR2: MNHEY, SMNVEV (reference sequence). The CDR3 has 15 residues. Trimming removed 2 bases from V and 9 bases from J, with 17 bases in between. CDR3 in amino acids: CASSLVGANNGEQFF. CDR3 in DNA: TGTGCCAGCAGTTTAGTAGGGGCGAATAACGGTGAGCAGTTCTTC.

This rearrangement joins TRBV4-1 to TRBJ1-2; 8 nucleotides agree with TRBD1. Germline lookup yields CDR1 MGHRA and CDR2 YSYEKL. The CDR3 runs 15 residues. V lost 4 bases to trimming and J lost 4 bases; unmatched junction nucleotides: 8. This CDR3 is CASSLTLQGGYGYTF. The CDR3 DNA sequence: TGCGCCAGCAGCCTAACGCTACAGGGGGGCTATGGCTACACCTTC.

CDR3 sequence: CASSFSSAGGPEDTQYF. The CDR3 DNA sequence: TGTGCCAGCAGTTTCTCCTCAGCGGGAGGGCCGGAAGATACGCAGTATTTT. This rearrangement joins TRBV27 to TRBJ2-3; 10 nucleotides align to TRBD2. This CDR3 is built from 17 residues. Germline CDR1 and CDR2: MNHEY and SMNVEV (reference sequence). After removal of 3 bases from V and 5 bases from J, the junction contained 11 bases not matched to a gene.

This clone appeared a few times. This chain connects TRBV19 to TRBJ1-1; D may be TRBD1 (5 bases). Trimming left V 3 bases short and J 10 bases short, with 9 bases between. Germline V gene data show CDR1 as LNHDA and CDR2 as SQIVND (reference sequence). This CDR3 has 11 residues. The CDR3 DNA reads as TGTGCCAGTAGTATCCCAAGGGGAGCTTTCTTT. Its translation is CASSIPRGAFF.

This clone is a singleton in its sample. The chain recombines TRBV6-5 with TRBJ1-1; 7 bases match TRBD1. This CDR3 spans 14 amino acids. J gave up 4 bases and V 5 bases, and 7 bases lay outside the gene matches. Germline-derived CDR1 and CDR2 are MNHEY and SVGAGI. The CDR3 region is CASSKSDRSTEAFF. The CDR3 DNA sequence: TGTGCCAGCAGTAAGTCGGACAGGTCCACTGAAGCTTTCTTT.

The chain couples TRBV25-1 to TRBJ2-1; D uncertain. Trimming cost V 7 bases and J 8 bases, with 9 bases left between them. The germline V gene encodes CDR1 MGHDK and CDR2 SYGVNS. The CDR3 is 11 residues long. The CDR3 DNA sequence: TGTGCCAGCAAACAGTCCGATGAGCAGTTCTTC. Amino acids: CASKQSDEQFF.

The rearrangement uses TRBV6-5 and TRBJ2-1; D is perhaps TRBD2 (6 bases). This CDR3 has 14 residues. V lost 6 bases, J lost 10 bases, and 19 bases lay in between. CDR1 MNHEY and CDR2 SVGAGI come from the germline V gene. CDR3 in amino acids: CASSYGSLDEEQFF. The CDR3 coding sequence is TGTGCCAGCAGCTACGGGAGCCTCGACGAGGAGCAGTTCTTC.

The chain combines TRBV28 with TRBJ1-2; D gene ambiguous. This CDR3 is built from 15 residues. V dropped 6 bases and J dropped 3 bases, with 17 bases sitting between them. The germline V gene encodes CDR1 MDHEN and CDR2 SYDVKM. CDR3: CASSAFGQRDYGYTF. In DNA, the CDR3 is TGTGCCAGCAGCGCCTTCGGCCAGAGGGACTATGGCTACACCTTC.

CDR3 DNA sequence: TGTGCCAGCAGATCTACCGGGACAGGGTTAGACGAGCAGTACTTC. This sequence encodes CASRSTGTGLDEQYF. The chain employs TRBV11-2 and TRBJ2-7; TRBD1 agrees at 9 bases. The CDR3 loop spans 15 amino acids. V lost 6 bases to trimming and J lost 5 bases; unmatched junction nucleotides: 11. The germline V gene encodes CDR1 SGHAT and CDR2 FQNNGV.

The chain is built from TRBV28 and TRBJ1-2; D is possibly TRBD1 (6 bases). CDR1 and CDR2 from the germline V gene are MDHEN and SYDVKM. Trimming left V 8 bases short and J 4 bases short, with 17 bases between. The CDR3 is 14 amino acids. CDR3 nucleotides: TGTGCCAGCGGGGATACAGGGTCGAGCTATGGCTACACCTTC. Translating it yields CASGDTGSSYGYTF.

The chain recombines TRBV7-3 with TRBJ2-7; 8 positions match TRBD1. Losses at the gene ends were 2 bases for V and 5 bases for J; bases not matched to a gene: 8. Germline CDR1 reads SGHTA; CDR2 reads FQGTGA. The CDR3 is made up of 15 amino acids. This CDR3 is CASSLGPGTGDEQYF. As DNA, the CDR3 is TGTGCCAGCAGCTTAGGCCCGGGGACAGGAGACGAGCAGTACTTC.

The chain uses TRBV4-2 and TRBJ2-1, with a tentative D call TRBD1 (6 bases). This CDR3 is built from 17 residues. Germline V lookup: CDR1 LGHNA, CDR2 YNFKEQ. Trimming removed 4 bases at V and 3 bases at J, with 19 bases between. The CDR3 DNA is TGTGCCAGCAGCCGATCCCTAGCCACGGACAGCTACAATGAGCAGTTCTTC. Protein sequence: CASSRSLATDSYNEQFF.

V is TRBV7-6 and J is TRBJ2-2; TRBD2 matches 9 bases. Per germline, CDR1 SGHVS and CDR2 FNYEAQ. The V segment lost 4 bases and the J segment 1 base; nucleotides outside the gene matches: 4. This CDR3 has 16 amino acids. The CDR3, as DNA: TGTGCCAGCAGCTACGGTAGCGGGAGGAACACCGGGGAGCTGTTTTTT. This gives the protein CASSYGSGRNTGELFF.

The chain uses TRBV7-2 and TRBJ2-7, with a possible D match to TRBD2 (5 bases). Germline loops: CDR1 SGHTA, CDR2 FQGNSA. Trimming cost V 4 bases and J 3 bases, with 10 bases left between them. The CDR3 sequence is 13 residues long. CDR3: CASSSNRGYEQYF. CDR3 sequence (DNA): TGTGCCAGCAGCTCCAACCGGGGCTACGAGCAGTACTTC.

The chain's CDR3 is CASSAQGIGGYTF. CDR3 coding DNA: TGTGCCAGCAGCGCACAGGGTATTGGTGGCTACACCTTC. The genes are TRBV9 and TRBJ1-2; the D gene is possibly TRBD1 (6 bases). V dropped 3 bases and J dropped 7 bases, with 13 bases sitting between them. CDR1 is SGDLS, CDR2 YYNGEE, per germline. The CDR3 covers 13 residues.

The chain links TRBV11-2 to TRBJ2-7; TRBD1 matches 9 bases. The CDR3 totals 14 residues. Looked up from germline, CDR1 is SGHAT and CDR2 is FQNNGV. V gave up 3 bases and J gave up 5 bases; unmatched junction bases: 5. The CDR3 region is CASSFWDRVDEQYF. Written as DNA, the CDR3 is TGTGCCAGCAGCTTTTGGGACAGGGTCGACGAGCAGTACTTC.

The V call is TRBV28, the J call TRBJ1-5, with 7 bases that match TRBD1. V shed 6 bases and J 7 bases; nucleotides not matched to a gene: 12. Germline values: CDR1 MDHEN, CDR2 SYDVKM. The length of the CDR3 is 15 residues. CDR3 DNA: TGTGCCAGCAGCGACTATGACAGGGTAGGACAGCCCCAGCATTTT. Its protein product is CASSDYDRVGQPQHF. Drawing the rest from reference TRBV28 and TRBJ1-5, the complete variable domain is DVKVTQSSRYLVKRTGEKVFLECVQDMDHENMFWYRQDPGLGLRLIYFSYDVKMKEKGDIPEGYSVSREKKERFSLILESASTNQTSMYLCASSDYDRVGQPQHFGDGTRLSIL.

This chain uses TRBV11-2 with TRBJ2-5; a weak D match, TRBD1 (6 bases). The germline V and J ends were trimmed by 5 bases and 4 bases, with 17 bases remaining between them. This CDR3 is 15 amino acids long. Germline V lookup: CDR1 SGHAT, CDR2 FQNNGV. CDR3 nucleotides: TGTGCCAGCAGCAGTACAGGGAATGTAGGAGAGACCCAGTACTTC. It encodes CASSSTGNVGETQYF.

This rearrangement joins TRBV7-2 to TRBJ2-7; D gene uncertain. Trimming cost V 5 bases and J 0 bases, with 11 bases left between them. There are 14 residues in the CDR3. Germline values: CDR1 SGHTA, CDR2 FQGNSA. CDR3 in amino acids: CASSGRPSSYEQYF. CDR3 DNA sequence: TGTGCCAGCAGCGGAAGGCCTAGCTCCTACGAGCAGTACTTC.

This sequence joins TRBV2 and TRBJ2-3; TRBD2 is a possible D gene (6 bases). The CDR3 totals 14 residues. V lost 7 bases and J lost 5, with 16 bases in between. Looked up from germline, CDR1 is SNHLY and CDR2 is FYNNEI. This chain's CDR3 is CASISSESGDTQYF. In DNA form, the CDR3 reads TGTGCCAGCATATCTAGCGAATCAGGAGATACGCAGTATTTT.

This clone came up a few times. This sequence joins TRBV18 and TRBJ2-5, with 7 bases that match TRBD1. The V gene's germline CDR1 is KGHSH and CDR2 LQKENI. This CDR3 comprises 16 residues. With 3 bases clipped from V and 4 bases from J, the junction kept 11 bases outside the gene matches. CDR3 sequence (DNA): TGTGCCAGCTCACCCCTTACAGGGGATGGAGGAGAGACCCAGTACTTC. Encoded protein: CASSPLTGDGGETQYF.

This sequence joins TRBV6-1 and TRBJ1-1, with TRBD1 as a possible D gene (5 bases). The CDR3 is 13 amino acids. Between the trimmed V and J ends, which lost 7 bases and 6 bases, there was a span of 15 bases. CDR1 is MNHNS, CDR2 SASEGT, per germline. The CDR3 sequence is CASNRPPGAEAFF. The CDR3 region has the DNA TGTGCCAGCAACAGGCCCCCTGGGGCTGAAGCTTTCTTT.